The rows below give T cell receptor beta chains drawn from one sample of a study of blood T cell repertoires in COVID-19. TCRdb's copy holds only in-frame clones and misses some; the assay was immunoSEQ multiplex PCR. The sample yields under 350,000 clones, less than 90% seen once. Sequencing was done on a sample of peripheral blood. The receptors come from a human donor in a cohort sampled during active COVID-19. CDR3s leave out the opening cysteine and the closing phenylalanine or tryptophan. Each record gives: V gene, J gene, CDR3 protein.

TRBV6-2/TRBV6-3,TRBJ2-5,ASSYSQTEIQETQY
TRBV7-2,TRBJ2-3,ASSLRQGSDTQY
TRBV7-6,TRBJ2-1,ASTPGRAGLHANEQF
TRBV2,TRBJ1-2,ASSVQGLNYGYT
TRBV28,TRBJ1-2,ASKTSMGTGSYGYT
TRBV9,TRBJ1-1,ASSASTGTETTEAF
TRBV29-1,TRBJ2-5,SVEAETQY
TRBV7-9,TRBJ1-5,ASSLGQSSNQPQH
TRBV7-9,TRBJ2-6,ASRPGGANVLT
TRBV30,TRBJ1-1,AWSGQFTEAF
TRBV12-3/TRBV12-4,TRBJ1-1,ASMSFTEAF
TRBV5-6,TRBJ2-7,ASSLDREGYEQY
TRBV19,TRBJ1-6,ASSTLGTGNSPLH
TRBV9,TRBJ2-5,ASSVTGMGAEAQY
TRBV28,TRBJ2-1,ASRPSGTSGYNEQF
TRBV6-5,TRBJ1-2,ASSPGQYGYT
TRBV3-1/TRBV3-2,TRBJ1-2,ASSPRQGANNGYT
TRBV7-9,TRBJ1-6,ASSPGGYDSPLH
TRBV6-5,TRBJ2-2,ASSSRTGELF